The 6 T cell receptor beta chains presented below share a single source sample, sequenced in a study of blood T cell repertoires in COVID-19. Using immunoSEQ multiplex PCR, the repertoire was profiled, and TCRdb retains in-frame clones only, with some absent. This table holds roughly 230,000 clones, about 82% found once. Material: peripheral blood. The receptor source for this set is a man aged 45-65 years with COVID-19, enrolled during active disease.

V gene TRBV18 combines with J gene TRBJ1-1; D might be TRBD1 (6 bases). This CDR3 contains 16 residues. V lost 4 bases and J lost 0, with 15 bases in between. The germline V gene has CDR1 KGHSH and CDR2 LQKENI. The CDR3 loop reads CASSLNGQPMNTEAFF. For the CDR3, the DNA is TGTGCCAGCTCACTTAACGGACAGCCCATGAACACTGAAGCTTTCTTT.

V and J are TRBV4-2 and TRBJ2-5, with TRBD2 matching over 9 bases. The CDR3 extends over 16 amino acids. Germline V lookup: CDR1 LGHNA, CDR2 YNFKEQ. V shed 2 bases and J 9 bases; nucleotides not matched to a gene: 13. The CDR3 region is CASSQNAAGGIDSQYF. The CDR3 nucleotides read TGTGCCAGCAGCCAAAATGCCGCGGGGGGGATCGATTCCCAGTACTTC.

In this sample, this clone turned up once. The chain uses TRBV24-1 and TRBJ2-5; unclear D gene. The CDR3 covers 13 residues. Trimming took 6 bases from V and 2 from J, leaving 9 bases between them. The germline V gene encodes CDR1 KGHDR and CDR2 SFDVKD. The CDR3 sequence: CATSRDGQETQYF. The DNA for the CDR3 is TGTGCCACCAGTAGAGACGGGCAAGAGACCCAGTACTTC.

The rearrangement uses TRBV21-1 and TRBJ2-1; no DNA check was done on the table's D call, TRBD1. TRBV21-1 is a pseudogene locus. The CDR3 is 14 residues long. The CDR3 protein is CASSGTGERNEQFF. In nucleotides, the CDR3 is TGTGCCAGCAGCGGGACAGGGGAGAGAAATGAGCAGTTCTTC.

This clone was counted between two and nine times. The V and J genes are TRBV7-9 and TRBJ1-3; D not resolved. The V end lost 0 bases, the J end lost 7 bases, and 10 bases lay between the germline ends. CDR3 length: 14 residues. CDR1 is SEHNR, CDR2 FQNEAQ, per germline (reference sequence). CDR3 protein: CASSLARDVNTIYF. CDR3 bases: TGTGCCAGCAGCTTAGCGCGAGATGTGAACACCATATATTTT. The whole variable domain, filled in from reference TRBV7-9 and TRBJ1-3, reads DTGVSQNPRHKITKRGQNVTFRCDPISEHNRLYWYRQTLGQGPEFLTYFQNEAQLEKSRLLSDRFSAERPKGSFSTLEIQRTEQGDSAMYLCASSLARDVNTIYFGEGSWLTVV.

The rearrangement links TRBV4-2 to TRBJ1-2; tentatively, D is TRBD1 (5 bases). The germline V gene encodes CDR1 LGHNA and CDR2 YNFKEQ. V was pared by 0 bases and J by 6 bases, with 17 bases between. CDR3 length: 16 amino acids. CDR3 DNA: TGTGCCAGCAGCCAAGATGGTCCAGGGTCGGAGCATGGCTACACCTTC. Protein sequence: CASSQDGPGSEHGYTF.